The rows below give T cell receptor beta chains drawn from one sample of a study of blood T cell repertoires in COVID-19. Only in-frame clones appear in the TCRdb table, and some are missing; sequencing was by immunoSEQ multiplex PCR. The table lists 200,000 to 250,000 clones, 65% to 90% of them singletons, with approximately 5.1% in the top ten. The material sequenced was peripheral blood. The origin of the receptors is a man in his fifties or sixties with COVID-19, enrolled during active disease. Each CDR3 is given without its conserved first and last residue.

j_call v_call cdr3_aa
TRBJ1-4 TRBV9 ASSVALEGRDNEKLF
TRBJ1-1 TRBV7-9 ASLGQGRNTEAF
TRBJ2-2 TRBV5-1 ASSLDGQGRTGELF
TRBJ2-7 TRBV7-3 ASSPYPGGEQY
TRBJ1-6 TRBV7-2 ASSPPTTGLSPLH
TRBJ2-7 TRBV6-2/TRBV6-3 ASSTDRGLYEQY
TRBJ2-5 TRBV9 ASSVGGGGETQY
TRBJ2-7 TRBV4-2 ASSQASSSSYEQY
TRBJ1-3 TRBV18 ASSPPGTGSGNTIY
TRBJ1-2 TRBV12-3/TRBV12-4 ASSPGVVYGYT
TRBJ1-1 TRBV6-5 ASPRTGDLNTEAF
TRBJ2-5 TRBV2 ASTGRRGGPIQETQY
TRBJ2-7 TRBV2 ASSAQPAREQY
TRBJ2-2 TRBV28 ASSPSPGVTGELF
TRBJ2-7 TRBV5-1 ASSPQTSSDEQY
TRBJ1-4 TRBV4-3 ASSQVSGVGEKLF
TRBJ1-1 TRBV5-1 ASSFIGGNTEAF
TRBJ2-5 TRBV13 ASSLGTSGGPAETQY
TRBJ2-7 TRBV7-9 ASSPSRRPDEQY
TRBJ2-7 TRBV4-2 ASSQDGTGGNYEQY
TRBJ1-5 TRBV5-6 ASSLGWRETNQPQH
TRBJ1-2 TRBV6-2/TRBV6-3 ASSWVNMRDYGYT
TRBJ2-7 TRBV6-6 ASSSDRSSYEQY
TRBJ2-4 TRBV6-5 ASSTVAKNIQY
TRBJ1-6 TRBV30 AWKVENNSPLH
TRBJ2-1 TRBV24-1 ATSETSRSYNEQF
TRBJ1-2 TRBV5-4 ASSYGGGQGDGYT
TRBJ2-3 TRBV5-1 ASSSLTGGPDTQY
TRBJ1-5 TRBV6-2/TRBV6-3 ASSPSNQPQH
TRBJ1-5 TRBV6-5 ASTPQGNSNQPQH
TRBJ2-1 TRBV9 ASSVGQGVYNEQF
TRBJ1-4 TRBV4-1 ASSQIGLQGEKLF
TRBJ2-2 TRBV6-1 ASREDRGKSGELF
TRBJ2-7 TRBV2 ASSDEGLGEQY
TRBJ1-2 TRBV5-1 ASSVGTGNYGYT
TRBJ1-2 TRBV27 ASRLNYRTASSGYT
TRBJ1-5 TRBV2 ASSGDRPSNQPQH
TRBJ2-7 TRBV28 ASSLQGQVAYEQY
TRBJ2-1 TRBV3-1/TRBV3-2 ASSQDPTGFKRSYNEQF
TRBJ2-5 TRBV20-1 SASKGGDPLGTQY
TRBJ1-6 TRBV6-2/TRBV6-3 ASSSWRGLNSPLH
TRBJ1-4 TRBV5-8 ASSQGTGPEKLF
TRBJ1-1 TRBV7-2 ASSLSRTGNTEAF
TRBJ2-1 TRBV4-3 ASSQEIGAGGTNEQF
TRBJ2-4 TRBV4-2 ASSQDPGWINRAKNIQY
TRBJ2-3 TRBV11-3 ASSPQQGGVADTQY
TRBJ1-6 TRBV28 ASLGHMGAGNSPLH
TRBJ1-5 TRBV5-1 ASSLGGTYNQPQH
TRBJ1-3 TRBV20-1 SASRGTISGNTIY
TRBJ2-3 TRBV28 AAGGTTDTQY
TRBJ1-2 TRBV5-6 ASSLLQADGYT
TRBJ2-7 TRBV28 ASSIRGAPYYEQY